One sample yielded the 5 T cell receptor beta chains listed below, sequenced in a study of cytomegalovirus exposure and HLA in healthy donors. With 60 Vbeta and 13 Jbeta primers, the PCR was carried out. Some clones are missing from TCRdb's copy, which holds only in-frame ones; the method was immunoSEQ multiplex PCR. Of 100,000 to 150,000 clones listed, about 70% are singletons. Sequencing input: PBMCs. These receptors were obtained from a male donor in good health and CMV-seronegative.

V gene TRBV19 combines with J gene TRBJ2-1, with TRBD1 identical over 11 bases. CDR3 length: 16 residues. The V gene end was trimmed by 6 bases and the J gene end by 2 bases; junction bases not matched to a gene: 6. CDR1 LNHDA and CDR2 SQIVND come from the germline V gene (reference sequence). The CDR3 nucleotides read TGTGCCAGTAGCACCCTGGGACAGGGGGCCTACAATGAGCAGTTCTTC. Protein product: CASSTLGQGAYNEQFF. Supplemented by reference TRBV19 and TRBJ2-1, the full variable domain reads DGGITQSPKYLFRKEGQNVTLSCEQNLNHDAMYWYRQDPGQGLRLIYYSQIVNDFQKGDIAEGYSVSREKKESFPLTVTSAQKNPTAFYLCASSTLGQGAYNEQFFGPGTRLTVL.

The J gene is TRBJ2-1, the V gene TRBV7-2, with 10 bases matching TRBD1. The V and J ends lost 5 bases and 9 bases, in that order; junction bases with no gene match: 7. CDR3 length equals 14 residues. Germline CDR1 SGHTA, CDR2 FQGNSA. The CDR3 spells CASSVVTGGTEQFF. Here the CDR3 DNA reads TGTGCCAGCAGCGTAGTGACAGGGGGCACTGAGCAGTTCTTC.

The DNA for the CDR3 is TGTGCCAGCAGTCCCGGACTAGCGGACTACAATGAGCAGTTCTTC. This translates into CASSPGLADYNEQFF. V is TRBV5-4 and J is TRBJ2-1; the match to TRBD2 covers 10 bases. This CDR3 comprises 15 residues. Losses at the gene ends were 5 bases for V and 3 bases for J; bases not matched to a gene: 5. Germline values: CDR1 SGHNT, CDR2 YYREEE (reference sequence).

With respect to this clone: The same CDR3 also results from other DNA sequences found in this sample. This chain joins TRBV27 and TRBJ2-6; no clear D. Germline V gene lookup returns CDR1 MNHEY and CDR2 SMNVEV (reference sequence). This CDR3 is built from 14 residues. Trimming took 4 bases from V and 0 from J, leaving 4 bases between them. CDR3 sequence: CASSSSSGANVLTF. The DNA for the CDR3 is TGTGCCAGCAGTTCCAGCTCTGGGGCCAACGTCCTGACTTTC.

This CDR3 is CASSLWSAGANVLTF. The CDR3 coding sequence is TGTGCCAGCAGTTTATGGAGTGCTGGGGCCAACGTCCTGACTTTC. The chain uses TRBV27 and TRBJ2-6; D gene unclear. Germline V gene data show CDR1 as MNHEY and CDR2 as SMNVEV (reference sequence). The length of the CDR3 is 15 residues. The V end was cut by 1 base, the J end by 2 bases, with 6 bases between.